This T cell receptor beta chain was recovered during a study of blood T cells in healthy people across ages. Primers used in a second PCR of about 6 to 11 cycles were a sample-barcoded 5' primer and a J-beta primer mix. MiXCR, applied by TCRdb to the 5' RACE reads, yields one record per CDR3 protein. The repertoire holds about 650,000 distinct CDR3 sequences, with approximately 52% as singletons. Germline CDR1 and CDR2: SEHNR and FQNEAQ (reference sequence). CDR3 length equals 10 residues. V was cut by 7 bases and J by 12 bases, with 10 bases left in between. Each sample had at least 6 million PBMCs isolated. Notes on the study in general: The recorded TCR beta diversity per million T cells decreased in a roughly linear manner with age. With naive T cell percentage, TCR beta diversity showed a strong correlation.

Notes on this clonotype: Its cognate antigen is unknown.

Sequenced: blood. The genes are TRBV7-9 and TRBJ2-1; D call uncertain. The sequence was collected from a woman of 80 years or more in good health. In DNA, the CDR3 is TGTGCCAGCAAGGGTGGTGGGCAGTTCTTC. It specifies CASKGGGQFF.